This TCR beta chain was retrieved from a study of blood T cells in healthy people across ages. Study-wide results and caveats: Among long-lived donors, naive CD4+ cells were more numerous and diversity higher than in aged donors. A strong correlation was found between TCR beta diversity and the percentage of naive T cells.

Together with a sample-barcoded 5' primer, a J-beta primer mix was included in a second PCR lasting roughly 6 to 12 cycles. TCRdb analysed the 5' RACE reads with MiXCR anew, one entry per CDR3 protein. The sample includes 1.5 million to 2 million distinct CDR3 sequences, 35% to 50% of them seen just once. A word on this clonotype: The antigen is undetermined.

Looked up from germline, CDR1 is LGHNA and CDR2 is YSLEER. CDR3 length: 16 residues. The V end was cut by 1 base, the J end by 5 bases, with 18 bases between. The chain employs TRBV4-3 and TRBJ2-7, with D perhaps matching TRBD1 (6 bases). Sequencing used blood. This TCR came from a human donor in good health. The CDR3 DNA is TGCGCCAGCAGCCAAGTTCATACAACAGGGATCAACGAGCAGTACTTC. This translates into CASSQVHTTGINEQYF.